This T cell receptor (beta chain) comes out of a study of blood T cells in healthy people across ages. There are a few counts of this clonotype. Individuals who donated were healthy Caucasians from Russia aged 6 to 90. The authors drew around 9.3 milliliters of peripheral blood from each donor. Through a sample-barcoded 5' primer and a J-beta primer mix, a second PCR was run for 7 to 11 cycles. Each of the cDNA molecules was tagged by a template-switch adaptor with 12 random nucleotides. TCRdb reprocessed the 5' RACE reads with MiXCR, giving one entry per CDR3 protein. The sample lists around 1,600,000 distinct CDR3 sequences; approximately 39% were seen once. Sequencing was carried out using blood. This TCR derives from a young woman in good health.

CDR3 region: CATSDSASGNEQFF. CDR3 nucleotide sequence: TGTGCCACCAGTGATTCTGCTAGCGGCAATGAGCAGTTCTTC. This chain joins TRBV24-1 and TRBJ2-1; TRBD2 matches at 7 bases. The trim removed 2 bases at V and 6 bases at J, leaving 3 bases unmatched. The CDR3 extends over 14 amino acids. CDR1 KGHDR and CDR2 SFDVKD come from the germline V gene.